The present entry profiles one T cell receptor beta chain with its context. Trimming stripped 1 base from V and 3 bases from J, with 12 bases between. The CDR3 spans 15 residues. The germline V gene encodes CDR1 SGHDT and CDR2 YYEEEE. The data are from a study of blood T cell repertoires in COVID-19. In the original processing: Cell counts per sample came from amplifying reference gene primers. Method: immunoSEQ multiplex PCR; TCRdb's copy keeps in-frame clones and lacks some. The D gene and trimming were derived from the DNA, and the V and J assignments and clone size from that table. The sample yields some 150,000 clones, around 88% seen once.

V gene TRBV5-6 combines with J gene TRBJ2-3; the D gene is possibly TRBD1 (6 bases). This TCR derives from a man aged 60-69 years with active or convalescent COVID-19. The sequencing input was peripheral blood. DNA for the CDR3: TGTGCCAGCAGCTTGCCAGGGGAAGTAACAGATACGCAGTATTTT. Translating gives CASSLPGEVTDTQYF.